The 19 T cell receptor beta chains given below trace back to one sample, sequenced in a study of glioma-infiltrating T cells. TCR alpha and beta CDR3 regions were amplified from RNA using iRepertoire nested multiplex PCR. TCRdb passed the multiplex PCR reads through MiXCR, listing each CDR3 protein once. The profile shows tens of thousands of distinct CDR3 sequences, around 37% of them singletons. The specimen sequenced was glioma tissue, nonneoplastic brain tissue, or PBMCs (not recorded which). The receptor source for this set is a human donor with low-grade glioma or glioblastoma, undergoing nonglioma brain surgery, or in good health (not recorded which).

V gene TRBV20-1 combines with J gene TRBJ2-5, with 12 bases lining up with TRBD2. Looked up from germline, CDR1 is DFQATT and CDR2 is SNEGSKA (reference sequence). The CDR3 runs 17 residues. Unmatched junction bases numbered 10, after V lost 0 bases and J lost 5 bases. The CDR3 nucleotides are TGCAGTGCTAGAGATCTCCTAGCGGGGGGGCCGGGTGAGACCCAGTACTTC. Translated, it gives CSARDLLAGGPGETQYF.

This clonotype appeared many times. The J gene is TRBJ1-1, the V gene TRBV27; 9 bases are shared with TRBD1. This CDR3 has 15 amino acids. The germline V gene encodes CDR1 MNHEY and CDR2 SMNVEV (reference sequence). V lost 3 bases to trimming and J lost 1 base; unmatched junction nucleotides: 3. CDR3 region: CASSLVQGANTEAFF. The CDR3 DNA is TGTGCCAGCAGTTTGGTACAGGGGGCGAACACTGAAGCTTTCTTT.

This CDR3 is CATSRDMIQGNQYF. The CDR3 DNA sequence: TGTGCCACCAGCAGAGATATGATCCAAGGGAACCAGTACTTC. V is TRBV15 and J is TRBJ2-5; D gene unclear. This CDR3 contains 14 residues. V shed 0 bases and J shed 10 bases, with 15 bases lying between them. Germline V gene sequence: CDR1 LNHNV, CDR2 YYDKDF (reference sequence).

Remarks on this clonotype: A clone one base away is much larger, so this may be a read error. The CDR3 bases are TGTGCCAGTAGTATTGGGAGCCTAGCGGGGGGTCAACAGCAGTTCTTC. Translating it yields CASSIGSLAGGQQQFF. This sequence joins TRBV19 and TRBJ2-1; 11 bases match TRBD2. The germline V gene has CDR1 LNHDA and CDR2 SQIVND (reference sequence). Germline trimming cut 3 bases from V and 11 bases from J; bases unmatched to any gene: 12. The CDR3 is made up of 16 amino acids.

This clonotype was seen repeatedly, ten times or more. The V call is TRBV7-6, the J call TRBJ2-3; no firm D call. The CDR3 runs 13 residues. V lost 4 bases, J lost 6 bases, and 11 bases lay in between. Germline CDR1 SGHVS, CDR2 FNYEAQ. This CDR3 is CASSSLFSDTQYF. DNA of the CDR3: TGTGCCAGCAGCTCCTTATTTTCGGATACGCAGTATTTT. Full variable domain (outside the CDR3, taken from reference TRBV7-6 and TRBJ2-3): GAGVSQSPRYKVTKRGQDVALRCDPISGHVSLYWYRQALGQGPEFLTYFNYEAQQDKSGLPNDRFSAERPEGSISTLTIQRTEQRDSAMYRCASSSLFSDTQYFGPGTRLTVL.

This clonotype was counted ten times or more. The chain recombines TRBV3-1 with TRBJ2-2, with 8 bases identical to TRBD1. V lost 4 bases, J lost 5 bases, and 0 bases stayed unmatched. CDR3 length: 13 residues. The germline gives CDR1 LGHDT, CDR2 YNNKEL (reference sequence). The CDR3 is CASSRQGTGELFF. In DNA form, the CDR3 reads TGTGCCAGCAGCCGACAGGGGACCGGGGAGCTGTTTTTT.

The J gene is TRBJ2-5, the V gene TRBV6-2 or TRBV6-3; possibly TRBD1 for D (5 bases). CDR3 size: 14 residues. Germline assignment: CDR1 MNHEY and CDR2 SVGEGT. Trimming took off 0 bases at V and 3 bases at J, with 8 bases between the two ends. The DNA of the CDR3 is TGTGCCAGCAGTTACTCCAGCAGGGAAGAGACCCAGTACTTC. It translates to CASSYSSREETQYF.

The rearrangement uses TRBV9 and TRBJ2-7, with TRBD2 identical over 9 bases. With V trimmed by 3 bases and J by 2 bases, 3 bases remained unmatched. The CDR3 is 14 residues long. Looked up from germline, CDR1 is SGDLS and CDR2 is YYNGEE. In DNA form, the CDR3 reads TGTGCCAGCAGCGGCGGCGGGGGGGCCTACGAGCAGTACTTC. Its translation is CASSGGGGAYEQYF.

Note on this clonotype: One end of the junction does not line up with germline, which may come from a read error. The chain joins TRBV28 to TRBJ1-1; D may be TRBD1 (6 bases). From germline, CDR1 is MDHEN and CDR2 SYDVKM. CDR3 length: 13 residues. The CDR3 sequence: CASKTGLNNEAFF. The CDR3 region has the DNA TGTGCCAGCAAAACAGGGTTGAACAATGAAGCTTTTTTT.

This clonotype came up many times. This CDR3 reads CASSFGLAESTDTQYF. The CDR3 region has the DNA TGTGCCAGCAGCTTCGGACTAGCGGAATCCACAGATACGCAGTATTTT. V usage is TRBV7-6 and J usage is TRBJ2-3; 10 nucleotides match TRBD2. Per the germline V gene, CDR1 is SGHVS and CDR2 is FNYEAQ. Trimming removed 3 bases from V and 2 bases from J; junction bases left unmatched: 5. The CDR3 is 16 residues long. The full variable domain, rest sourced from reference TRBV7-6 and TRBJ2-3, is GAGVSQSPRYKVTKRGQDVALRCDPISGHVSLYWYRQALGQGPEFLTYFNYEAQQDKSGLPNDRFSAERPEGSISTLTIQRTEQRDSAMYRCASSFGLAESTDTQYFGPGTRLTVL.

The table lists this clonotype with many counts. The chain links TRBV25-1 to TRBJ2-5, with D possibly matching TRBD2 (6 bases). The CDR3 sequence is 15 residues long. CDR1 is MGHDK, CDR2 SYGVNS, per germline. V dropped 7 bases and J dropped 1 base, with 16 bases sitting between them. The CDR3 loop is CASTPGGSFQETQYF. CDR3 bases: TGTGCCAGCACCCCCGGAGGGAGCTTCCAAGAGACCCAGTACTTC.

The rearrangement joins TRBV19 to TRBJ1-5; no clear D gene. This CDR3 has 12 residues. The V gene lost 8 bases and the J gene lost 5 bases, with 10 bases spanning the gap. The germline gives CDR1 LNHDA, CDR2 SQIVND (reference sequence). The CDR3 sequence: CASGLGYQPQHF. The DNA of the CDR3 is TGTGCCAGTGGTCTGGGATATCAGCCCCAGCATTTT.

Of note for this clonotype: This could be a read error, since a much larger clone is one nucleotide away. CDR3 sequence reads: CASIILRAEKYF. In DNA, the CDR3 is TGTGCCAGCATCATACTTCGGGCGGAGAAGTACTTC. The J gene is TRBJ2-7, the V gene TRBV7-6; D remains unclear. Germline loops: CDR1 SGHVS, CDR2 FNYEAQ. Deletions cut 7 bases from V and 11 bases from J, with 18 bases between. CDR3 length: 12 residues.

This clonotype was counted many times. The chain's CDR3 is CASSIAGVETQYF. CDR3 sequence (DNA): TGTGCCAGTAGTATCGCAGGGGTGGAGACCCAGTACTTC. The chain combines TRBV19 with TRBJ2-5, with TRBD1 as a possible D gene (6 bases). The V end was cut by 3 bases, the J end by 5 bases, with 10 bases between. Germline V gives CDR1 LNHDA, CDR2 SQIVND (reference sequence). CDR3 length: 13 residues.

On this clonotype itself: The limits of the CDR3 on the DNA are not certain, so only TCRdb's listed CDR3 is given. This rearrangement joins TRBV7-2 to TRBJ2-1; the table names TRBD1, a call not compared with the DNA. The CDR3 comprises 20 residues, both ends counted. The germline V gene has CDR1 SGHTA and CDR2 FQGNSA. CDR3 region: CASSFYICSAQGQGTNEQFF.

Notes on this clonotype: Its ends do not fully match the called genes, so a read error is possible. The rearrangement links TRBV27 to TRBJ1-5, with D possibly TRBD1 on 5 matching bases. The germline CDR1 and CDR2 sequences are MNHEY and SMNVEV (reference sequence). The CDR3 runs to 15 residues. The CDR3 DNA reads TGTGCCAGCAGTTTTTTTGGGGGGAGCGATCGGCCCCATCATTTT. Protein: CASSFFGGSDRPHHF.

This clonotype has ten or more counts. CDR3 sequence: CSVRTGVYEQYF. CDR3 nucleotide sequence: TGCAGCGTACGGACAGGGGTCTACGAGCAGTACTTC. The rearrangement links TRBV29-1 to TRBJ2-7, with 9 bases lining up with TRBD1. Unmatched junction bases numbered 3, after V lost 6 bases and J lost 3 bases. The germline V gene has CDR1 SQVTM and CDR2 ANQGSEA. The CDR3 has 12 residues.

This clonotype was observed at least ten times. V usage is TRBV19 and J usage is TRBJ2-1, with no clear D. The CDR3 has 15 residues. Trimming left V 3 bases short and J 1 base short, with 10 bases between. In germline, CDR1 is LNHDA, CDR2 SQIVND (reference sequence). The CDR3 loop is CASSMGSNSYNEQFF. The CDR3 region has the DNA TGTGCCAGTAGTATGGGTTCAAATTCCTACAATGAGCAGTTCTTC. The full variable domain, its missing parts supplied by reference TRBV19 and TRBJ2-1, is DGGITQSPKYLFRKEGQNVTLSCEQNLNHDAMYWYRQDPGQGLRLIYYSQIVNDFQKGDIAEGYSVSREKKESFPLTVTSAQKNPTAFYLCASSMGSNSYNEQFFGPGTRLTVL.

This clonotype was detected ten times or more. The chain recombines TRBV12-3 or TRBV12-4 with TRBJ1-1; unclear D gene. The CDR3 has 15 residues. V was cut by 3 bases and J by 0 bases, with 11 bases left in between. The CDR3 loop reads CASSFAAEMNTEAFF. The CDR3, as DNA: TGTGCCAGCAGTTTTGCGGCAGAAATGAACACTGAAGCTTTCTTT.